This is a list of T cell receptor beta chains from one sample in a study of long-term antiretroviral therapy in people with HIV. This table comes from immunoSEQ multiplex PCR, and its TCRdb copy is limited to in-frame clones, with some not included. This table has tens of thousands of clones, about 80% appearing once. Sequencing was performed on unsorted PBMCs, taken 0.5 years after starting antiretroviral therapy. The receptor set was obtained from a man aged 18-30 years with HIV. Each CDR3 is given with its conserved first and last residue. The D gene is left open where the match is weak. A row's size may be missing; if present it is once, few, many or a size class.

len: 14; abundance: .; v_gene: TRBV7-7; j_gene: TRBJ2-3; d_gene: .; CDR3aa: CASSLGQRTDTQYF; CDR3nt: TGTGCCAGCAGCTTAGGGCAGCGCACAGATACGCAGTATTTT
len: 15; abundance: .; v_gene: TRBV9; j_gene: TRBJ1-2; d_gene: .; CDR3aa: CASSDGGGSNYGYTF; CDR3nt: TGTGCCAGCAGTGACGGAGGGGGGTCGAACTATGGCTACACCTTC
len: 13; abundance: .; v_gene: TRBV7-9; j_gene: TRBJ2-2; d_gene: .; CDR3aa: CAVNKVVTGELFF; CDR3nt: TGTGCAGTAAACAAGGTGGTCACCGGGGAGCTGTTTTTT
len: 16; abundance: .; v_gene: TRBV5-6; j_gene: TRBJ2-1; d_gene: TRBD2; CDR3aa: CASSSLTSGGTDEQFF; CDR3nt: TGTGCCAGCAGCTCCCTGACTAGCGGGGGGACGGATGAGCAGTTCTTC
len: 15; abundance: .; v_gene: TRBV18; j_gene: TRBJ2-1; d_gene: TRBD2; CDR3aa: CASSPERGSYNEQFF; CDR3nt: TGTGCCAGCTCCCCCGAGCGGGGCTCCTACAATGAGCAGTTCTTC
len: 15; abundance: .; v_gene: TRBV19; j_gene: TRBJ2-7; d_gene: .; CDR3aa: CASSISGPSNYEQYF; CDR3nt: TGTGCCAGTAGTATCTCAGGGCCCTCCAATTACGAGCAGTACTTC
len: 21; abundance: .; v_gene: TRBV7-8; j_gene: TRBJ2-3; d_gene: TRBD2; CDR3aa: CASSLALRESGTAGGTDTQYF; CDR3nt: TGTGCCAGCAGCTTAGCTCTTCGGGAGAGCGGGACTGCCGGGGGCACAGATACGCAGTATTTT
len: 15; abundance: once; v_gene: TRBV6-1; j_gene: TRBJ2-7; d_gene: .; CDR3aa: CASSEDEDPSYEQYF; CDR3nt: TGTGCCAGCAGTGAAGATGAGGACCCCTCCTACGAGCAGTACTTC
len: 13; abundance: .; v_gene: TRBV7-3; j_gene: TRBJ2-3; d_gene: .; CDR3aa: CASSSTRVDTQYF; CDR3nt: TGTGCCAGCAGCTCCACTAGGGTAGATACGCAGTATTTT
len: 14; abundance: .; v_gene: TRBV5-1; j_gene: TRBJ1-1; d_gene: .; CDR3aa: CASSLERGITEAFF; CDR3nt: TGCGCCAGCAGCTTGGAAAGGGGAATCACTGAAGCTTTCTTT
len: 16; abundance: .; v_gene: TRBV27; j_gene: TRBJ2-2; d_gene: TRBD1; CDR3aa: CASSISGTGWTGELFF; CDR3nt: TGTGCCAGCAGTATCTCCGGGACAGGGTGGACCGGGGAGCTGTTTTTT
len: 18; abundance: few; v_gene: TRBV4-1; j_gene: TRBJ2-7; d_gene: TRBD2; CDR3aa: CASSQDKASGGDSYEQYF; CDR3nt: TGCGCCAGCAGCCAAGATAAGGCTAGCGGGGGGGACTCCTACGAGCAGTACTTC
len: 16; abundance: .; v_gene: TRBV4-3; j_gene: TRBJ2-1; d_gene: .; CDR3aa: CASSHGSYSSYNEQFF; CDR3nt: TGCGCCAGCAGCCACGGGTCCTACAGCTCCTACAATGAGCAGTTCTTC
len: 14; abundance: .; v_gene: TRBV6-1; j_gene: TRBJ1-2; d_gene: .; CDR3aa: CASSGGVSLYGYTF; CDR3nt: TGTGCCAGCAGTGGGGGGGTATCCCTTTATGGCTACACCTTC
len: 17; abundance: once; v_gene: TRBV28; j_gene: TRBJ2-7; d_gene: .; CDR3aa: CASSPGGEAGGDYEQYF; CDR3nt: TGTGCCAGCAGCCCCGGCGGGGAGGCAGGGGGGGATTACGAGCAGTACTTC
len: 18; abundance: .; v_gene: TRBV15; j_gene: TRBJ1-2; d_gene: .; CDR3aa: CATSRDRGQVSGGYGYTF; CDR3nt: TGTGCCACCAGCAGAGATAGAGGGCAGGTCTCGGGTGGCTATGGCTACACCTTC
len: 17; abundance: .; v_gene: TRBV11-2; j_gene: TRBJ1-2; d_gene: TRBD1; CDR3aa: CASTRRGTGIAHYGYTF; CDR3nt: TGTGCCAGCACCAGAAGGGGGACAGGGATTGCTCACTATGGCTACACCTTC
len: 11; abundance: .; v_gene: TRBV7-8; j_gene: TRBJ2-2; d_gene: .; CDR3aa: CASSVYRELFF; CDR3nt: TGTGCCAGCAGCGTTTACAGGGAGCTGTTTTTT
len: 16; abundance: .; v_gene: TRBV4-3; j_gene: TRBJ2-2; d_gene: .; CDR3aa: CASSQDTRLGTGELFF; CDR3nt: TGCGCCAGCAGCCAAGATACGCGGTTAGGGACCGGGGAGCTGTTTTTT
len: 18; abundance: .; v_gene: TRBV18; j_gene: TRBJ2-4; d_gene: TRBD1; CDR3aa: CASSPADRLGFGKNIQYF; CDR3nt: TGTGCCAGCTCCCCGGCGGACAGGCTCGGGTTTGGCAAAAACATTCAGTACTTC
len: 12; abundance: .; v_gene: TRBV7-3; j_gene: TRBJ2-2; d_gene: .; CDR3aa: CASSLGPGELFF; CDR3nt: TGTGCCAGCAGCCTGGGACCTGGGGAGCTGTTTTTT
len: 13; abundance: .; v_gene: TRBV28; j_gene: TRBJ2-7; d_gene: TRBD1; CDR3aa: CASSSGGSYEQYF; CDR3nt: TGTGCCAGCAGTTCAGGGGGTAGTTACGAGCAGTACTTC
len: 16; abundance: .; v_gene: TRBV28; j_gene: TRBJ1-5; d_gene: .; CDR3aa: CASSSIGPNSNQPQHF; CDR3nt: TGTGCCAGCAGTTCCATTGGACCGAATAGCAATCAGCCCCAGCATTTT
len: 15; abundance: .; v_gene: TRBV6-5; j_gene: TRBJ2-7; d_gene: .; CDR3aa: CASSYSQGGPYEQYF; CDR3nt: TGTGCCAGCAGTTACTCTCAGGGAGGCCCCTACGAGCAGTACTTC
len: 15; abundance: .; v_gene: TRBV7-2; j_gene: TRBJ1-1; d_gene: .; CDR3aa: CASSLTGLGNTEAFF; CDR3nt: TGTGCCAGCAGCTTAACAGGGCTCGGGAACACTGAAGCTTTCTTT
len: 13; abundance: .; v_gene: TRBV27; j_gene: TRBJ2-3; d_gene: .; CDR3aa: CASSYNYEDTQYF; CDR3nt: TGTGCCAGCAGTTATAACTATGAGGATACGCAGTATTTT
len: 17; abundance: .; v_gene: TRBV19; j_gene: TRBJ1-3; d_gene: .; CDR3aa: CASSIAGAKYSGNTIYF; CDR3nt: TGTGCCAGTAGTATAGCCGGGGCCAAATACTCTGGAAACACCATATATTTT
len: 13; abundance: .; v_gene: TRBV5-4; j_gene: TRBJ1-5; d_gene: .; CDR3aa: CASRTDSNQPQHF; CDR3nt: TGTGCCAGCAGGACGGATAGCAATCAGCCCCAGCATTTT
len: 14; abundance: .; v_gene: TRBV11-1; j_gene: TRBJ2-2; d_gene: TRBD1; CDR3aa: CASSPRQGPWELFF; CDR3nt: TGTGCCAGCAGCCCGAGACAGGGGCCGTGGGAGCTGTTTTTT
len: 12; abundance: .; v_gene: TRBV18; j_gene: TRBJ2-1; d_gene: .; CDR3aa: CASSPLAAEQFF; CDR3nt: TGTGCCAGCTCACCACTAGCGGCTGAGCAGTTCTTC
len: 14; abundance: once; v_gene: TRBV4-3; j_gene: TRBJ2-1; d_gene: .; CDR3aa: CASSQDGRGIEQFF; CDR3nt: TGCGCCAGCAGCCAAGATGGACGGGGGATTGAGCAGTTCTTC
len: 13; abundance: .; v_gene: TRBV4-2; j_gene: TRBJ2-7; d_gene: .; CDR3aa: CASSQQRRAEQYF; CDR3nt: TGTGCCAGCAGCCAACAGCGTCGGGCCGAGCAGTACTTC
len: 11; abundance: once; v_gene: TRBV5-1; j_gene: TRBJ2-7; d_gene: .; CDR3aa: CASAGPYEQYF; CDR3nt: TGCGCCAGCGCCGGTCCCTACGAGCAGTACTTC
len: 16; abundance: .; v_gene: TRBV5-1; j_gene: TRBJ2-3; d_gene: TRBD1; CDR3aa: CASSPRQGWRTDTQYF; CDR3nt: TGCGCCAGCAGCCCGAGACAGGGATGGCGTACAGATACGCAGTATTTT
len: 14; abundance: .; v_gene: TRBV7-9; j_gene: TRBJ1-2; d_gene: TRBD1; CDR3aa: CASSSRTGEYGYTF; CDR3nt: TGTGCCAGCAGCTCAAGGACAGGGGAATATGGCTACACCTTC